This T cell receptor beta chain derives from a study of cytomegalovirus exposure and HLA in healthy donors. Study information: Among the roughly 400 genotyped donors, around 85% were placed in the Caucasian-associated ancestry cluster.

Regarding this clone: Its antigen is as yet unknown.

PCR primers comprised 60 Vbeta and 13 Jbeta primers. Repertoires were generated with immunoSEQ multiplex PCR, while TCRdb's copy carries only in-frame clones and drops some. The top ten hold over 1.5% of the sample, which has approximately 190,000 clones, around 83% seen once. Study results and limitations: Using a false discovery rate of 0.05, a later analysis showed that 15,000 to 20,000 TCR beta sequences were associated with HLA alleles.

Germline CDR1 is SGHRS and CDR2 is YFSETQ. This CDR3 contains 14 residues. V was trimmed by 0 bases and J by 1 base, leaving 7 bases between them. This chain links TRBV5-1 with TRBJ1-1, with D unclear. Material: PBMCs. This TCR was recovered from a man aged 35 to 55 in good health and CMV-seropositive. The CDR3 nucleotides read TGCGCCAGCAGCTTGGCTCCAGAGAACACTGAAGCTTTCTTT. Residues: CASSLAPENTEAFF.